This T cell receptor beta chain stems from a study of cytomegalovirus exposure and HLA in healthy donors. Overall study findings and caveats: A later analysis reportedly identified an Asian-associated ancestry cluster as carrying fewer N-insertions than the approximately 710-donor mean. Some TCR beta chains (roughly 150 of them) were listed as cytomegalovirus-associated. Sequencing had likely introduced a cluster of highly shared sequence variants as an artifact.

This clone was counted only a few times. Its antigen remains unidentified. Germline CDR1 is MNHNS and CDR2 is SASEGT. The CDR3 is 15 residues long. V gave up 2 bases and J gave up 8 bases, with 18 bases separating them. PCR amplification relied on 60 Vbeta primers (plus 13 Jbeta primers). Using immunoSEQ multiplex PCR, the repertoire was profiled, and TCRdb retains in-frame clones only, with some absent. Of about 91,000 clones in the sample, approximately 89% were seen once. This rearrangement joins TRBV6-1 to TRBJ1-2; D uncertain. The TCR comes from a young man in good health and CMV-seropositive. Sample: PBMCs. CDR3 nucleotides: TGTGCCAGCAGTGAAACACCCCGGACTGAGAGGGGCTACACCTTC. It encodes CASSETPRTERGYTF.